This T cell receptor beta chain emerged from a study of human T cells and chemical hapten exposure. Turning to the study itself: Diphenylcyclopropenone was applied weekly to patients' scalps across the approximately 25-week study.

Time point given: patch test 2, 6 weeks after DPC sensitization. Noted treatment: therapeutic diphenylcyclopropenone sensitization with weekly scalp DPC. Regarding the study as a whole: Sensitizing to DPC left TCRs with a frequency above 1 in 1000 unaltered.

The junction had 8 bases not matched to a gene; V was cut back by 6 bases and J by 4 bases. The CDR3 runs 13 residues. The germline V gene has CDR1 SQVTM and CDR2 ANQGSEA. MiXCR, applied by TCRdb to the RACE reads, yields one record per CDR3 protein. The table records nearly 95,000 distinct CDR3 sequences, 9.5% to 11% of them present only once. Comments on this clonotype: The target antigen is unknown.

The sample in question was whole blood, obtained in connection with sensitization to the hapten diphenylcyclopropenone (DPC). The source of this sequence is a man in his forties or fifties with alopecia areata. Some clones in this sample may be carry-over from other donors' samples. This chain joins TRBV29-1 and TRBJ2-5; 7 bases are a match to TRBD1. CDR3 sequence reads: CSVQQGIGETQYF. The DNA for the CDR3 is TGCAGCGTCCAACAGGGGATCGGAGAGACCCAGTACTTC.